This T cell receptor (beta chain) derives from a study of shared clonotypes between healthy human individuals. Whole-study findings and limits: Researchers found naive subsets generally carried larger estimated richness than memory subsets. Clonotype sharing among the donors was expected to vary with sequencing depth. Naive CD4 clonotypes were shared across a few donors at roughly 5.3%.

Regarding this clone: Its antigen is still unknown. Other DNA variants within this sample encode the same CDR3.

The V segment lost 3 bases and the J segment 7 bases; nucleotides outside the gene matches: 10. Germline V gene data show CDR1 as SNHLY and CDR2 as FYNNEI. The CDR3 loop spans 15 amino acids. The method was immunoSEQ multiplex PCR; TCRdb's version includes in-frame clones alone and lacks a portion of them. Here the sample spans 95,000 to 120,000 clones, 68% being singletons. This clonotype was obtained from a woman in her thirties in good health. The rearrangement links TRBV2 to TRBJ2-7; TRBD2 agrees at 9 bases. The sample comprised memory CD8+ T cells sorted from blood. This sample's subset: CD45RO+ cells pooled with CCR7-negative TemRA cells. The CDR3 loop reads CASSERTSGLYEQYF. The DNA of the CDR3 is TGTGCCAGCAGTGAGAGAACTAGCGGGTTGTATGAGCAGTACTTC.